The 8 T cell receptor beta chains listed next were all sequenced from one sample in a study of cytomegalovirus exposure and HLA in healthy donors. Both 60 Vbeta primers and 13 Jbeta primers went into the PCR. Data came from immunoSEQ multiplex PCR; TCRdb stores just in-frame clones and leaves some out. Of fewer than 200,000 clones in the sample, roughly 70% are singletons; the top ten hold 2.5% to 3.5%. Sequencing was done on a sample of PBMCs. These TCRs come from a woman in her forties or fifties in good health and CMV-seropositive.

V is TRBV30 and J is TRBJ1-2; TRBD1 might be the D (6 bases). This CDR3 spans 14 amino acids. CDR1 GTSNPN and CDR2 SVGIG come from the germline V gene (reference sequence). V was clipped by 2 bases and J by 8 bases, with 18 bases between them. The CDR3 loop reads CAWSWGPILGGYTF. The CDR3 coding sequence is TGTGCCTGGAGTTGGGGGCCTATCTTAGGAGGCTACACCTTC.

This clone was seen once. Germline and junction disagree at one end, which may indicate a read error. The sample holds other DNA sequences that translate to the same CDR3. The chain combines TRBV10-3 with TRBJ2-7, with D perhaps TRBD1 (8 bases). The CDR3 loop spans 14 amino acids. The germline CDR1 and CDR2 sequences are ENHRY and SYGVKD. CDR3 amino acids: CAIRGGTGSNEQYF. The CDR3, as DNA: TGCGCCATCAGGGGGGGGACAGGATCCAACGAGCAGTACTTC.

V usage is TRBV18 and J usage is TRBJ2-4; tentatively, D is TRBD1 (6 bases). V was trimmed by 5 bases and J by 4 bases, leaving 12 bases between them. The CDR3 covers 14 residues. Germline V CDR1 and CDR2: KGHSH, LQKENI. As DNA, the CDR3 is TGTGCCAGCTCAGCAGGGGATCCGAAAAACATTCAGTACTTC. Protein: CASSAGDPKNIQYF.

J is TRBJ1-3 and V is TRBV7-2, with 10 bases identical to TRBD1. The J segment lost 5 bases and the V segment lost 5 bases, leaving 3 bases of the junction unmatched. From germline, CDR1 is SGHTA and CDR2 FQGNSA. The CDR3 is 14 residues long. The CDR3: CASSPGQGRNTIYF. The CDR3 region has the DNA TGTGCCAGCAGCCCGGGACAGGGGAGAAACACCATATATTTT. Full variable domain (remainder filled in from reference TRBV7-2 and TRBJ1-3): GAGVSQSPSNKVTEKGKDVELRCDPISGHTALYWYRQSLGQGLEFLIYFQGNSAPDKSGLPSDRFSAERTGGSVSTLTIQRTQQEDSAVYLCASSPGQGRNTIYFGEGSWLTVV.

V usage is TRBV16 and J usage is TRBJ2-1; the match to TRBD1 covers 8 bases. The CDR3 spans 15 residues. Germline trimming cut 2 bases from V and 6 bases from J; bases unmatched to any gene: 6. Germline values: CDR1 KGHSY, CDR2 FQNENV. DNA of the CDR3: TGTGCCAGCAGCCAAAGTTGGCAGGGGGCCAATGAGCAGTTCTTC. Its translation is CASSQSWQGANEQFF.

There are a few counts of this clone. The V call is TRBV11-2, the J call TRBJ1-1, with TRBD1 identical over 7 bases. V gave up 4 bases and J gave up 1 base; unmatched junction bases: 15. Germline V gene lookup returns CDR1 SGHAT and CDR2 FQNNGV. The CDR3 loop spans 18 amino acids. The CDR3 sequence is CASSSRVGQGVGNTEAFF. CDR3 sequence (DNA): TGTGCCAGCAGCTCGCGGGTGGGGCAGGGGGTGGGGAACACTGAAGCTTTCTTT.

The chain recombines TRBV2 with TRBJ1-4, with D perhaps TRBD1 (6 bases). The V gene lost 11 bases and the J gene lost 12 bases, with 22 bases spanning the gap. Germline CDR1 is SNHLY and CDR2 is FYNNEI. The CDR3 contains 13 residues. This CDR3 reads CAGSLGGGGELFF. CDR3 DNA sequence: TGTGCCGGCTCCCTCGGGGGCGGGGGGGAACTGTTTTTT.

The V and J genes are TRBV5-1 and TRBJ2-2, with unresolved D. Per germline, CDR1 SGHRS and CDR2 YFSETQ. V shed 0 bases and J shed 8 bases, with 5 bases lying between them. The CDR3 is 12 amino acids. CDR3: CASSLAVGELFF. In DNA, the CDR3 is TGCGCCAGCAGCTTGGCAGTAGGGGAGCTGTTTTTT.